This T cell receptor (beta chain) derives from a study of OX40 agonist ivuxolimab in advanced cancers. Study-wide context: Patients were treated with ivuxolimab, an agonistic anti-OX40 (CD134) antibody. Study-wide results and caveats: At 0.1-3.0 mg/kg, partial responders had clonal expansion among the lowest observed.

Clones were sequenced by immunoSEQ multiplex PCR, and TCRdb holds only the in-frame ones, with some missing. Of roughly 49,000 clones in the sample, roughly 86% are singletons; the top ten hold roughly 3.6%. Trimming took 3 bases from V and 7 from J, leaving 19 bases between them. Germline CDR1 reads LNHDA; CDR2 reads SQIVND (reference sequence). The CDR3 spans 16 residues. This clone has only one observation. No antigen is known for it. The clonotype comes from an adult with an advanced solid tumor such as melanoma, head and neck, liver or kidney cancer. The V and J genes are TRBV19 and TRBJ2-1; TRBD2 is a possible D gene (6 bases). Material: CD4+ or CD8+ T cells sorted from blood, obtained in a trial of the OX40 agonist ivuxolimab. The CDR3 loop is CASSIRLVRSRNEQFF. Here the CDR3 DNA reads TGTGCCAGTAGTATTCGACTAGTCCGGTCTCGTAATGAGCAGTTCTTC.